A selection of T cell receptor beta chains follows, all from one sample in a study of T cell responses to AZD1222 COVID-19 vaccine. Produced via immunoSEQ multiplex PCR; TCRdb's table is partial and in-frame only. There are approximately 89,000 clones in the sample; 70% to 90% occur only once, and less than 3% lies in the top ten. This specimen consisted of peripheral blood, obtained on day 0 of AZD1222 vaccination. The origin of the receptors is an adult in good health. Each CDR3 is given with its conserved first and last residue. A D gene is named only where the DNA matches it firmly. Only part of the rows carry a size: once, few, many, or a class if the clone is expanded.

>.|.|TRBV28|TRBJ1-5
CASTEYRRGNQPQHF
TGTGCCAGCACCGAGTACCGTCGGGGGAATCAGCCCCAGCATTTT
>TRBD1|.|TRBV2|TRBJ1-2
CASTRDRVDGYTF
TGTGCCAGCACCAGAGACAGGGTGGATGGCTACACCTTC
>TRBD1|.|TRBV2|TRBJ2-2
CASSLGQATNTGELFF
TGTGCCAGCAGCTTAGGACAGGCAACAAACACCGGGGAGCTGTTTTTT
>TRBD2|.|TRBV6-5|TRBJ2-3
CASSYMGLAGDTQYF
TGTGCCAGCAGTTACATGGGACTAGCGGGGGATACGCAGTATTTT
>.|.|TRBV3-1/TRBV3-2|TRBJ1-2
CASSQRDRPDYGYTF
TGTGCCAGCAGCCAGCGAGACCGGCCGGACTATGGCTACACCTTC
>.|once|TRBV7-2|TRBJ1-1
CASSLGGHLEAFF
TGTGCCAGCAGCTTAGGGGGACATTTAGAAGCTTTCTTT
>TRBD1|once|TRBV15|TRBJ1-2
CATSRPLGQGANTF
TGTGCCACCAGCAGACCCTTGGGACAGGGGGCAAACACCTTC
>TRBD1|.|TRBV7-9|TRBJ2-1
CASSQYLDRVYNEQFF
TGTGCCAGCAGCCAATATCTAGACAGGGTTTACAATGAGCAGTTCTTC
>.|.|TRBV19|TRBJ1-5
CASSPLSSNIQPQHF
TGTGCCAGTAGCCCCTTGAGCAGTAATATCCAGCCCCAGCATTTT
>.|.|TRBV7-8|TRBJ2-3
CASTLGWGGSLGTQYF
TGTGCCAGCACCCTTGGGTGGGGGGGCAGCTTAGGTACGCAGTATTTT
>TRBD2|.|TRBV3-1/TRBV3-2|TRBJ2-3
CASSQERGGGRSTDTQYF
TGTGCCAGCAGCCAAGAGCGGGGGGGCGGAAGGAGCACAGATACGCAGTATTTT
>TRBD1|.|TRBV5-1|TRBJ2-2
CASSSAQGAGGELFF
TGCGCCAGCAGCTCCGCCCAGGGGGCAGGCGGGGAGCTGTTTTTT
>.|.|TRBV3-1/TRBV3-2|TRBJ1-4
CASSQSMTSPLEKLFF
TGTGCCAGCAGCCAATCCATGACGTCCCCGTTAGAAAAACTGTTTTTT
>TRBD2|.|TRBV6-5|TRBJ2-1
CASNLSGKHNEQFF
TGTGCCAGCAACCTTAGCGGGAAGCACAATGAGCAGTTCTTC
>TRBD1|few|TRBV6-5|TRBJ1-2
CASSQWTGGRDGYTF
TGTGCCAGCAGTCAATGGACAGGGGGCCGAGATGGCTACACCTTC
>.|.|TRBV7-9|TRBJ1-1
CASSFTGPTEAFF
TGTGCCAGCAGCTTCACCGGACCCACTGAAGCTTTCTTT
>.|.|TRBV6-6|TRBJ1-1
CASSFPAENTEAFF
TGTGCCAGCAGTTTCCCGGCGGAGAACACTGAAGCTTTCTTT
>.|.|TRBV4-2|TRBJ2-5
CASSQDLAPGRYQETQYF
TGTGCCAGCAGCCAAGATTTGGCCCCCGGCCGGTACCAAGAGACCCAGTACTTC
>TRBD1|once|TRBV6-5|TRBJ1-1
CATNRGTAEAFF
TGTGCCACTAACCGCGGGACAGCCGAAGCTTTCTTT
>.|once|TRBV6-6|TRBJ2-3
CASSSRPRTDTQYF
TGTGCCAGCAGTAGCCGACCCCGCACAGATACGCAGTATTTT
>TRBD1|.|TRBV7-2|TRBJ1-6
CASSLALGQGNSPLHF
TGTGCCAGCAGCTTAGCCCTGGGACAGGGAAATTCACCCCTCCACTTT
>TRBD1|.|TRBV19|TRBJ2-5
CASSSDRLPQETQYF
TGTGCCAGTAGTTCGGACAGGTTACCCCAAGAGACCCAGTACTTC
>TRBD1|.|TRBV18|TRBJ1-4
CASSPFPVRGHEKLFF
TGTGCCAGCTCACCCTTCCCCGTGAGGGGGCACGAAAAACTGTTTTTT
>.|once|TRBV5-6|TRBJ1-2
CASSLPGRDYGYTF
TGTGCCAGCAGCTTGCCTGGGCGGGACTATGGCTACACCTTC